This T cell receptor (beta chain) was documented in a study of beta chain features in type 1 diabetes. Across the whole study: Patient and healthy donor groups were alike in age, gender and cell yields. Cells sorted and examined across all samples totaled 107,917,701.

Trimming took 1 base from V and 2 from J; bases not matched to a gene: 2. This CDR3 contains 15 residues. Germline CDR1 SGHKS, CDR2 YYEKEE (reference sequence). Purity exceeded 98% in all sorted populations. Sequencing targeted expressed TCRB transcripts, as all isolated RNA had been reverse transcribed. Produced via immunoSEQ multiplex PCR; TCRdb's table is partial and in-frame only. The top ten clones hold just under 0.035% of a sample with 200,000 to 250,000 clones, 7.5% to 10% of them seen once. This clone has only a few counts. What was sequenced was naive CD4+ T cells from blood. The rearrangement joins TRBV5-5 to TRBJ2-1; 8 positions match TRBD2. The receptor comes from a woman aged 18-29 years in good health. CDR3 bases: TGTGCCAGCAGCTTGAGAGCGGGAGCCTACAATGAGCAGTTCTTC. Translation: CASSLRAGAYNEQFF.